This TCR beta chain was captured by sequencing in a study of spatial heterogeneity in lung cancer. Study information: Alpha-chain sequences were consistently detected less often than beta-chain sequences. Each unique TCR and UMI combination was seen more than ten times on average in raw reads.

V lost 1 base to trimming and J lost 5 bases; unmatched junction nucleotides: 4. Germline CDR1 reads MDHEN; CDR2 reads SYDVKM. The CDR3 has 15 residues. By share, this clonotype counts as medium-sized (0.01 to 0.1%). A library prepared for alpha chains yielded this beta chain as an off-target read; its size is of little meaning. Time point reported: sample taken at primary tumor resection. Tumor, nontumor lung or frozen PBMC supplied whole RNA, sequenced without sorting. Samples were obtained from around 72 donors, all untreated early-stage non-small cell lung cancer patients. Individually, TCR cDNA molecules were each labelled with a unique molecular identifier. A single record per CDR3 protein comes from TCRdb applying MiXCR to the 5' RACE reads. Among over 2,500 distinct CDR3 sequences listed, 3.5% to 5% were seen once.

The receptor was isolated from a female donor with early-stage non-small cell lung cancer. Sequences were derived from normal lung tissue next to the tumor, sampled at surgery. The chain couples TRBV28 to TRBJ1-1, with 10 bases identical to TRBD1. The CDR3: CASSLYGTGETEAFF. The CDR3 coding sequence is TGTGCCAGCAGTTTATACGGGACAGGGGAGACTGAAGCTTTCTTT. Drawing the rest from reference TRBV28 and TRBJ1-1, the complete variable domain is DVKVTQSSRYLVKRTGEKVFLECVQDMDHENMFWYRQDPGLGLRLIYFSYDVKMKEKGDIPEGYSVSREKKERFSLILESASTNQTSMYLCASSLYGTGETEAFFGQGTRLTVV.